The T cell receptor (beta chain) under discussion was sequenced for a study of cytomegalovirus exposure and HLA in healthy donors. The overall study: Ancestry clustering placed more than 80% of around 400 genotyped donors in the Caucasian-associated cluster.

General study findings and limits: Later analysis found that TCR beta chains associated with HLA were more clonally expanded than other, equally common chains.

The CDR3 totals 15 residues. The ends lost 3 bases at V and 7 bases at J; junction bases unmatched: 5. The germline V gene encodes CDR1 LNHDA and CDR2 SQIVND (reference sequence). Of note for this clone: The antigen is undetermined.

PCR was performed using 60 Vbeta and 13 Jbeta primers. This table comes from immunoSEQ multiplex PCR, and its TCRdb copy is limited to in-frame clones, with some not included. In the table there are 210,000 or so clones, around 80% of which are singletons. This TCR derives from a girl aged 2-10 years in good health and CMV-seronegative. The sequenced material came from PBMCs. The chain joins TRBV19 to TRBJ2-2, with TRBD2 identical over 10 bases. CDR3 sequence reads: CASSISGGARGELFF. Here the CDR3 DNA reads TGTGCCAGTAGTATCAGCGGGGGGGCCCGCGGGGAGCTGTTTTTT.